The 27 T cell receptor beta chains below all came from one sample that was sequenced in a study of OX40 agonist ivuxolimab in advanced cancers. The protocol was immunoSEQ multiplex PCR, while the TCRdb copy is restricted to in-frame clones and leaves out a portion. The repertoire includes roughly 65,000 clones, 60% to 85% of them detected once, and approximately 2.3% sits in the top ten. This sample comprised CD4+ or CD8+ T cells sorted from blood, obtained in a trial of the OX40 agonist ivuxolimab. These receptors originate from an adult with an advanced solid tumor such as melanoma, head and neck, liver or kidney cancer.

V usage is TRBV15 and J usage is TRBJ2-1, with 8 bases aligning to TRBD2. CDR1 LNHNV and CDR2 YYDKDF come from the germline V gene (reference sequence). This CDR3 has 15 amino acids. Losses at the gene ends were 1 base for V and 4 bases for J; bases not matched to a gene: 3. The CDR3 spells CATSRAGGAYNEQFF. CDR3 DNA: TGTGCCACCAGCAGAGCGGGGGGGGCTTACAATGAGCAGTTCTTC.

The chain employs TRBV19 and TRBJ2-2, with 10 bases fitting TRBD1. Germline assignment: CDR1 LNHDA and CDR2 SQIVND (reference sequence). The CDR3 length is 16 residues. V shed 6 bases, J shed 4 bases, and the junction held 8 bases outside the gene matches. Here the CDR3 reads CASRGQGLFGTGELFF. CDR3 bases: TGTGCCAGTAGGGGACAGGGGCTGTTTGGCACCGGGGAGCTGTTTTTT. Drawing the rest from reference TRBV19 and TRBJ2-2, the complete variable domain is DGGITQSPKYLFRKEGQNVTLSCEQNLNHDAMYWYRQDPGQGLRLIYYSQIVNDFQKGDIAEGYSVSREKKESFPLTVTSAQKNPTAFYLCASRGQGLFGTGELFFGEGSRLTVL.

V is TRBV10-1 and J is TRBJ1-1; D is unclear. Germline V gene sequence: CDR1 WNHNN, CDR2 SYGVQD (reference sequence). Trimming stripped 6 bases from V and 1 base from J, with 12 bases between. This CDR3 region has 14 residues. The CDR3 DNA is TGCGCCAGCAGGTCTGGACCGGAGAACACTGAAGCTTTCTTT. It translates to CASRSGPENTEAFF.

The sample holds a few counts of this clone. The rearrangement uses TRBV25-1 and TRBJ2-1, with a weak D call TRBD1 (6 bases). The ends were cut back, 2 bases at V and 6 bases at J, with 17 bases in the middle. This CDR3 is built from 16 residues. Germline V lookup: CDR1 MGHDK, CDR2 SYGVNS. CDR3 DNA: TGTGCCAGCAGTGAAGCAGGGGCCCCCTTTGGCAATGAGCAGTTCTTC. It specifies CASSEAGAPFGNEQFF.

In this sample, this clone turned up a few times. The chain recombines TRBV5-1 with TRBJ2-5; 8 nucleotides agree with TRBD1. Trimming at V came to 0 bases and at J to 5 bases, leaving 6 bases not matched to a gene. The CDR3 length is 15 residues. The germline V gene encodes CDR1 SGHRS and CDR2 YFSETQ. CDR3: CASSLGQGKTETQYF. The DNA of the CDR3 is TGCGCCAGCAGCTTGGGACAGGGGAAGACGGAGACCCAGTACTTC.

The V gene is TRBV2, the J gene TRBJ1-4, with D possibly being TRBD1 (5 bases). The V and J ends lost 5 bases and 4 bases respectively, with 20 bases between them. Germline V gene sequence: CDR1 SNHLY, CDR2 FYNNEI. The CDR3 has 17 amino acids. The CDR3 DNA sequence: TGTGCCAGCAGTCGGCAAATACCCGGGACGTATAATGAAAAACTGTTTTTT. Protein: CASSRQIPGTYNEKLFF.

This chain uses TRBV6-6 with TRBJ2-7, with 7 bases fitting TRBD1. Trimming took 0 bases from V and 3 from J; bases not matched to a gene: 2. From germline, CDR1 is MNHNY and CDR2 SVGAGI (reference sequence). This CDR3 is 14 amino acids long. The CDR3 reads CASSYSRQGYEQYF. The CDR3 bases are TGTGCCAGCAGTTACTCGAGACAGGGCTACGAGCAGTACTTC.

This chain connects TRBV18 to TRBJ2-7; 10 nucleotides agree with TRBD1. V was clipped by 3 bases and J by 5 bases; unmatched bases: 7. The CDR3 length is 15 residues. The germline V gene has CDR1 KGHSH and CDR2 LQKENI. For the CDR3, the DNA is TGTGCCAGCTCACCGCGGACAGGGGGGAGCGACGAGCAGTACTTC. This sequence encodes CASSPRTGGSDEQYF.

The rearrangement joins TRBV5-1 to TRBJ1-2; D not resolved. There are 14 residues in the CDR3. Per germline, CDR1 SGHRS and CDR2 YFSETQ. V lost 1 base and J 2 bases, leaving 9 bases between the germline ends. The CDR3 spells CASSLPQENYGYTF. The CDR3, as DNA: TGCGCCAGCAGCTTGCCGCAGGAGAACTATGGCTACACCTTC.

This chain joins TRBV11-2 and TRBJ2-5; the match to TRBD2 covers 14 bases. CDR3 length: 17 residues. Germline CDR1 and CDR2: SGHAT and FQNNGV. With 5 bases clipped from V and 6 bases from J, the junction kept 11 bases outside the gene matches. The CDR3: CASSPFLTSGGAKTQYF. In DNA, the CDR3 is TGTGCCAGCAGCCCCTTCTTGACTAGCGGGGGGGCGAAGACCCAGTACTTC.

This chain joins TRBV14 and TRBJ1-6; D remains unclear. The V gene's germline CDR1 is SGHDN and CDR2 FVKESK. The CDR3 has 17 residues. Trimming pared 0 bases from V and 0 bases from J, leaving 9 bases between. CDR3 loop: CASSQDWASSYNSPLHF. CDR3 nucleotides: TGTGCCAGCAGCCAAGATTGGGCGAGCTCCTATAATTCACCCCTCCACTTT.

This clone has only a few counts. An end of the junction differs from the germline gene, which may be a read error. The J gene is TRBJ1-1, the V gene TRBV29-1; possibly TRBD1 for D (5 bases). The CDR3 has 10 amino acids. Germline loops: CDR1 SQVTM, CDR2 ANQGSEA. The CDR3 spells CSVELPGPTF. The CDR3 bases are TGCAGCGTTGAGTTACCGGGACCTACCTTT.

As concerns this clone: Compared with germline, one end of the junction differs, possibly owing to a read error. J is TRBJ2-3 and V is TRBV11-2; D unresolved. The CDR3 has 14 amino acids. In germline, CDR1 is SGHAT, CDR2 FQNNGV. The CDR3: CASSSLRFTYTQYF. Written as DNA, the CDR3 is TGTGCCAGCAGCTCGCTGAGATTCACATATACGCAGTATTTT.

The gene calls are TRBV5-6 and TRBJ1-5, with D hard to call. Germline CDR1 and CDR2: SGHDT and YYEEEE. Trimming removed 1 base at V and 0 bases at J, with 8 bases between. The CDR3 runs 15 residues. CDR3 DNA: TGTGCCAGCAGCTTGATAAAGGATAGCAATCAGCCCCAGCATTTT. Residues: CASSLIKDSNQPQHF.

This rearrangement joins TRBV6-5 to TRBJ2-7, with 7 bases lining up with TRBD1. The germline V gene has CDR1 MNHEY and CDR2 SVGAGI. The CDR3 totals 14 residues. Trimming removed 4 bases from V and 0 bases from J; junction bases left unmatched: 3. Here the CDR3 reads CASSLGQSSYEQYF. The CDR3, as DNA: TGTGCCAGCAGTTTGGGACAGAGCTCCTACGAGCAGTACTTC.

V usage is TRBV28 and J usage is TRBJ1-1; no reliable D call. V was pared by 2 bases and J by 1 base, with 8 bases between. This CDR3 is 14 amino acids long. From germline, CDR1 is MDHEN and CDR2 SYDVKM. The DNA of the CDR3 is TGTGCCAGCAGTTTAAACGGGAGGAACACTGAAGCTTTCTTT. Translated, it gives CASSLNGRNTEAFF. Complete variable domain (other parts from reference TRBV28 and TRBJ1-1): DVKVTQSSRYLVKRTGEKVFLECVQDMDHENMFWYRQDPGLGLRLIYFSYDVKMKEKGDIPEGYSVSREKKERFSLILESASTNQTSMYLCASSLNGRNTEAFFGQGTRLTVV.

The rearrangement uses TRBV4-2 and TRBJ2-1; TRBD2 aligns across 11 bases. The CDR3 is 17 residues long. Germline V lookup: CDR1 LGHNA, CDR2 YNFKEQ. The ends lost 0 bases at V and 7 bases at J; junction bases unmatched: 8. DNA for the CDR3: TGTGCCAGCAGCCAAGACTTAGCGGGGGGGCCTGGTAATGAGCAGTTCTTC. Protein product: CASSQDLAGGPGNEQFF.

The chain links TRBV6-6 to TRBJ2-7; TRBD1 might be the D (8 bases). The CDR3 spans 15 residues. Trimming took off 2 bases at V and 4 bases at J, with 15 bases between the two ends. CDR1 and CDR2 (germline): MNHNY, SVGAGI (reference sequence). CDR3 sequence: CASSYAVQGGYEQYF. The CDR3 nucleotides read TGTGCCAGCAGTTACGCGGTACAGGGGGGGTACGAGCAGTACTTC.

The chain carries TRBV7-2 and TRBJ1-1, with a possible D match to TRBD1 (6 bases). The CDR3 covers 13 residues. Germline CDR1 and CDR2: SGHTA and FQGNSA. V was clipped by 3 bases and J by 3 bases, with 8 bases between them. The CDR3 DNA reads TGTGCCAGCAGCTTGCAGGGGTACACTGAAGCTTTCTTT. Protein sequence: CASSLQGYTEAFF.

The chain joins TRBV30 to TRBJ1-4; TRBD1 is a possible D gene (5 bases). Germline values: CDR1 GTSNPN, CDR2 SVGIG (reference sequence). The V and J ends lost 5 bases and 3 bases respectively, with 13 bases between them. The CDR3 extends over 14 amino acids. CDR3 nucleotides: TGTGCCTGGTCCCCAGGGAGAGCTAATGAAAAACTGTTTTTT. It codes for CAWSPGRANEKLFF.

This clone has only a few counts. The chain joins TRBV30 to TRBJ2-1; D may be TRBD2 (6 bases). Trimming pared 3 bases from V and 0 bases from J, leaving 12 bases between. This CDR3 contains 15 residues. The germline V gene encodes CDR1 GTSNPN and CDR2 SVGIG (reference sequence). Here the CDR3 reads CAWRPDYSSYNEQFF. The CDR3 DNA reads TGTGCCTGGAGACCGGACTACTCCTCCTACAATGAGCAGTTCTTC.

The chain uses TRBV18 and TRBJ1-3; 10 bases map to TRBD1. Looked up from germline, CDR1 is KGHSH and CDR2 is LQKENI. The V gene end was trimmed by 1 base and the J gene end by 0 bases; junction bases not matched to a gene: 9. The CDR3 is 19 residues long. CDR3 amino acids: CASSPRTGQGRISGNTIYF. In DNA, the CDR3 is TGTGCCAGCTCACCACGGACGGGACAGGGGAGGATCTCTGGAAACACCATATATTTT.

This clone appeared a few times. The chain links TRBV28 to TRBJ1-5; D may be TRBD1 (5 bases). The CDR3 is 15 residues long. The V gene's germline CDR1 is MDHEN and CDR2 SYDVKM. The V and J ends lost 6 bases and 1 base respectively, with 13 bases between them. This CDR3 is CASSSRKGSNQPQHF. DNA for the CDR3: TGTGCCAGCAGCTCCCGGAAGGGGAGCAATCAGCCCCAGCATTTT. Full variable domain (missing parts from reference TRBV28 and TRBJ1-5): DVKVTQSSRYLVKRTGEKVFLECVQDMDHENMFWYRQDPGLGLRLIYFSYDVKMKEKGDIPEGYSVSREKKERFSLILESASTNQTSMYLCASSSRKGSNQPQHFGDGTRLSIL.

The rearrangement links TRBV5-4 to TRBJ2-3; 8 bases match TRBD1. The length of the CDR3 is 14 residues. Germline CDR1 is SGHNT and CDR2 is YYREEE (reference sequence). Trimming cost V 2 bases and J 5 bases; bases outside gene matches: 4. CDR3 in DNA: TGTGCCAGCAGCTTCCCAGGGGGCGGAGATACGCAGTATTTT. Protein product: CASSFPGGGDTQYF.

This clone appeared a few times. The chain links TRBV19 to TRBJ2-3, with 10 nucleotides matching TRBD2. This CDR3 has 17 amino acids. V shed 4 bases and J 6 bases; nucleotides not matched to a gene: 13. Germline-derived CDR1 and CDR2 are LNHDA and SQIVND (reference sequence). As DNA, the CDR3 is TGTGCCAGTAGTAACTGGGCCAGCGGGAGGGCATCGGATACGCAGTATTTT. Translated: CASSNWASGRASDTQYF.

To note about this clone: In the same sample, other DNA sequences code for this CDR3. This CDR3 is CASSIGRENTEAFF. The CDR3 DNA reads TGTGCCAGTAGTATAGGCAGAGAGAACACTGAAGCTTTCTTT. This chain uses TRBV19 with TRBJ1-1, with no clear D. The CDR3 length is 14 residues. V was trimmed by 1 base and J by 1 base, leaving 7 bases between them. From germline, CDR1 is LNHDA and CDR2 SQIVND (reference sequence).

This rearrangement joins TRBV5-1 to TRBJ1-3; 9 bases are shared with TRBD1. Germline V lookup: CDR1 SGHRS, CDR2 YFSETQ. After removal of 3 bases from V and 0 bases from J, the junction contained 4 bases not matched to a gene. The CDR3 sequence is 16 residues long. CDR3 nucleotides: TGCGCCAGCAGCTGGGGGACAGGGAGCTCTGGAAACACCATATATTTT. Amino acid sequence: CASSWGTGSSGNTIYF.